The 17 T cell receptor beta chains listed next were all sequenced from one sample in a study of human T cells and chemical hapten exposure. MiXCR, run by TCRdb on the RACE reads, gives a single entry per CDR3 protein. This table has 90,000 or so distinct CDR3 sequences, 8.5% to 9% appearing once. Time point: pre-sensitization, week 0. Treatment noted: therapeutic diphenylcyclopropenone sensitization with weekly scalp DPC. The sequencing used whole blood, collected in connection with sensitization to the hapten diphenylcyclopropenone (DPC). The receptors were gathered from a man aged 35 to 55 with alopecia areata. Some clones in this sample may be carry-over from other donors' samples.

V and J are TRBV7-2 and TRBJ2-3, with 8 bases identical to TRBD2. Germline V gives CDR1 SGHTA, CDR2 FQGNSA. The V and J ends lost 2 bases and 2 bases, in that order; junction bases with no gene match: 6. This CDR3 has 16 residues. This CDR3 is CASSLTVLAVTDTQYF. For the CDR3, the DNA is TGTGCCAGCAGCTTAACGGTACTAGCGGTCACAGATACGCAGTATTTT. The full variable domain, with the rest looked up from reference TRBV7-2 and TRBJ2-3, is GAGVSQSPSNKVTEKGKDVELRCDPISGHTALYWYRQSLGQGLEFLIYFQGNSAPDKSGLPSDRFSAERTGGSVSTLTIQRTQQEDSAVYLCASSLTVLAVTDTQYFGPGTRLTVL.

This clonotype was recorded many times. The genes are TRBV6-6 and TRBJ2-7; D unresolved. The germline gives CDR1 MNHNY, CDR2 SVGAGI (reference sequence). V lost 0 bases to trimming and J lost 3 bases, with 6 bases between them. CDR3 length: 13 amino acids. The chain's CDR3 is CASSYSLHYEQYV. For the CDR3, the DNA is TGTGCCAGCAGTTACTCGCTTCACTACGAGCAGTACGTC.

This clonotype was observed at least ten times. This chain links TRBV7-8 with TRBJ2-1; TRBD2 matches at 14 bases. Germline CDR1 is SGHVS and CDR2 is FQNEAQ. The CDR3 runs 16 residues. J lost 4 bases, V lost 5 bases, and 4 bases had no gene match. CDR3: CASSIRLAGGYNEQFF. The CDR3 nucleotides read TGTGCCAGCAGCATAAGACTAGCGGGAGGGTACAATGAGCAGTTCTTC.

This clonotype came up many times. The chain recombines TRBV6-6 with TRBJ2-5; D is unresolved. CDR1 and CDR2 (germline): MNHNY, SVGAGI (reference sequence). Trimming removed 4 bases at V and 5 bases at J, with 11 bases between. The CDR3 is 13 amino acids. CDR3 nucleotides: TGTGCCAGCAGTTCCGATCCACGGGAGACCCAGTACTTC. This sequence encodes CASSSDPRETQYF.

Many counts were recorded for this clonotype. The chain is built from TRBV7-2 and TRBJ1-5; TRBD1 is a possible D gene (5 bases). This CDR3 is 16 amino acids long. Trimming stripped 0 bases from V and 2 bases from J, with 11 bases between. Germline CDR1 is SGHTA and CDR2 is FQGNSA. In DNA, the CDR3 is TGTGCCAGCAGCTTAGCACCGGCGGGGGGCAATCAGCCCCAGCATTTT. This translates into CASSLAPAGGNQPQHF. The full variable domain, with the rest looked up from reference TRBV7-2 and TRBJ1-5, is GAGVSQSPSNKVTEKGKDVELRCDPISGHTALYWYRQSLGQGLEFLIYFQGNSAPDKSGLPSDRFSAERTGGSVSTLTIQRTQQEDSAVYLCASSLAPAGGNQPQHFGDGTRLSIL.

The rearrangement links TRBV27 to TRBJ1-6; 9 bases map to TRBD1. With 6 bases clipped from V and 9 bases from J, the junction kept 9 bases outside the gene matches. Germline V lookup: CDR1 MNHEY, CDR2 SMNVEV (reference sequence). This CDR3 contains 15 residues. The CDR3 DNA is TGTGCCAGCAGAGTTCCCGGGACAGGGTCTTCACCCCTCCACTTT. Its translation is CASRVPGTGSSPLHF.

This clonotype was recorded a few times. V gene TRBV4-2 combines with J gene TRBJ1-2; the D gene is possibly TRBD1 (6 bases). Germline V gives CDR1 LGHNA, CDR2 YNFKEQ. The V gene lost 2 bases and the J gene lost 4 bases, with 17 bases spanning the gap. There are 16 residues in the CDR3. CDR3 residues: CASSQSVRTASYGYTF. The CDR3 nucleotides read TGTGCCAGCAGCCAAAGCGTAAGGACAGCTTCCTATGGCTACACCTTC.

V is TRBV6-1 and J is TRBJ2-1; 11 positions agree with TRBD1. V gave up 6 bases and J gave up 6 bases; unmatched junction bases: 10. The germline CDR1 and CDR2 sequences are MNHNS and SASEGT. The CDR3 runs to 16 residues. CDR3 loop: CASRGGQGAIPNEQFF. The CDR3 DNA reads as TGTGCCAGCAGGGGTGGACAGGGGGCGATCCCCAATGAGCAGTTCTTC.

This clonotype was detected many times. The chain is built from TRBV6-5 and TRBJ2-7; TRBD1 is a possible D gene (6 bases). The CDR3 is 14 amino acids. V was pared by 8 bases and J by 3 bases, with 17 bases between. Germline V gene data show CDR1 as MNHEY and CDR2 as SVGAGI. Here the CDR3 reads CASGKNRDNYEQYV. CDR3 in DNA: TGTGCCAGCGGGAAGAACAGGGACAACTACGAGCAGTACGTC.

This clonotype was picked up many times. This chain links TRBV5-1 with TRBJ2-2; D may be TRBD1 or TRBD2 (5 bases each). The germline gives CDR1 SGHRS, CDR2 YFSETQ. The CDR3 loop spans 14 amino acids. The V end lost 4 bases, the J end lost 5 bases, and 12 bases lay between the germline ends. The CDR3 loop reads CASSRDLGTGELFF. CDR3 nucleotides: TGCGCCAGCAGCAGGGACCTGGGAACCGGGGAGCTGTTTTTT.

Ten or more counts support this clonotype. The chain combines TRBV10-3 with TRBJ2-1, with unresolved D. CDR3 length: 11 residues. V lost 2 bases and J lost 9, with 5 bases in between. CDR1 and CDR2 (germline): ENHRY, SYGVKD. CDR3: CAISELGEQFF. In DNA, the CDR3 is TGTGCCATCAGTGAGCTCGGTGAGCAGTTCTTC.

This clonotype came up many times. CDR3 DNA sequence: TGTGCCAGCAGCTTCTACAGGGGAACCGAGCAGTACGTC. It codes for CASSFYRGTEQYV. The chain joins TRBV11-1 to TRBJ2-7; 7 bases map to TRBD1. CDR1 SGHAT and CDR2 FQDESV come from the germline V gene (reference sequence). The CDR3 extends over 13 amino acids. J was trimmed by 6 bases and V by 3 bases; bases with no gene match: 5.

There are a few counts of this clonotype. The J gene is TRBJ1-3, the V gene TRBV28; D possibly corresponds to TRBD1 (6 bases). The CDR3 spans 15 residues. CDR1 is MDHEN, CDR2 SYDVKM, per germline. The V end was cut by 3 bases, the J end by 1 base, with 10 bases between. The CDR3 spells CASSFTQGSGNTIYF. DNA of the CDR3: TGTGCCAGCAGTTTCACCCAGGGGTCTGGAAACACCATATATTTT.

This clonotype appeared a few times. This chain uses TRBV5-1 with TRBJ2-1; 7 positions agree with TRBD1. The CDR3 is made up of 13 amino acids. Germline CDR1 is SGHRS and CDR2 is YFSETQ. The J segment lost 10 bases and the V segment lost 4 bases, leaving 8 bases of the junction unmatched. The DNA of the CDR3 is TGCGCCAGCAGCCCAGGGACAGCCCAGGAGCAGTTCTTC. Protein product: CASSPGTAQEQFF.

This clonotype was detected only a few times. The chain couples TRBV6-2 or TRBV6-3 to TRBJ2-7; TRBD2 is a possible D gene (6 bases). CDR3 size: 19 residues. CDR1 and CDR2 (germline): MNHEY, SVGEGT. Trimming took 6 bases from V and 2 from J, leaving 29 bases between them. The CDR3 DNA follows: TGTGCCAGCAGCCCCCTTGCCGGGACTTCTTTTAACCCACCCTACGAGCAGTACTTC. This encodes CASSPLAGTSFNPPYEQYF.

This clonotype appeared many times. V and J are TRBV28 and TRBJ2-7, with 8 nucleotides matching TRBD2. Trimming at V came to 3 bases and at J to 2 bases, leaving 6 bases not matched to a gene. Germline values: CDR1 MDHEN, CDR2 SYDVKM. CDR3 size: 15 residues. For the CDR3, the DNA is TGTGCCAGCAGTTTGGGGGTAGCGGGGCCCTACGAGCAGTACGTC. Its protein is CASSLGVAGPYEQYV.

This clonotype has just a few counts. V usage is TRBV7-2 and J usage is TRBJ1-1; 7 nucleotides match TRBD1. The junction had 6 bases not matched to a gene; V was cut back by 4 bases and J by 4 bases. There are 14 residues in the CDR3. Germline V gene lookup returns CDR1 SGHTA and CDR2 FQGNSA. The CDR3 loop reads CASSSQTGPTEAFF. In DNA, the CDR3 is TGTGCCAGCAGCTCCCAGACAGGGCCCACTGAAGCTTTCTTT.